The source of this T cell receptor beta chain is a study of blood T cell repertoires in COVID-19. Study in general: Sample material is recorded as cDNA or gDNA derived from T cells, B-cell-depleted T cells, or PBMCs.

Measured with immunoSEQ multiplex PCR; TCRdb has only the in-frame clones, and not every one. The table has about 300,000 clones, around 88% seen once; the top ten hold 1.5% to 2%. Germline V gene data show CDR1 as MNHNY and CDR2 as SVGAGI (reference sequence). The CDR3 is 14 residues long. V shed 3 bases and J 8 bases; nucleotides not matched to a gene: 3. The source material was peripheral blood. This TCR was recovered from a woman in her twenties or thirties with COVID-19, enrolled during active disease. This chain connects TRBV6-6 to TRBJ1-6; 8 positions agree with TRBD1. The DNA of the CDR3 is TGTGCCAGCAGTTATTCAGGGGGCGATTCACCCCTCCACTTT. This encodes CASSYSGGDSPLHF.